The source of this T cell receptor beta chain is a study of blood T cell repertoires in COVID-19. Generated by immunoSEQ multiplex PCR, the TCRdb table keeps only in-frame clones and is missing some. The sample lists approximately 140,000 clones, about 86% occurring once. The source of this sequence is a man between 65 and 85 years old with acute or convalescent COVID-19. The sample comprised peripheral blood.

This CDR3 reads CASSIGQGNRLNNEQFF. For the CDR3, the DNA is TGTGCCAGTAGTATCGGACAGGGGAACCGCCTGAACAATGAGCAGTTCTTC. V is TRBV19 and J is TRBJ2-1; 9 bases fit TRBD1. Germline V CDR1 and CDR2: LNHDA, SQIVND (reference sequence). The J segment lost 5 bases and the V segment lost 3 bases, leaving 11 bases of the junction unmatched. The CDR3 loop spans 17 amino acids.